Presented here are 25 T cell receptor beta chains from one specimen sequenced in a study of T cell repertoires in cytomegalovirus infection. TCRdb used MiXCR to reprocess the reads, holding one entry per CDR3 protein. The sample has some 920,000 distinct CDR3 sequences; roughly 31% are singletons. The antigens for these receptors are not known. The sample consisted of cultured CD8+ T cells from PBMCs, taken from culture after CMV antigen stimulation. The receptors derive from a human donor in good health (CMV status not recorded). Some clones in this sample may be carry-over from other donors' samples.

This clonotype has a single count. One end of the junction is discordant with germline, which a read error may explain. The chain combines TRBV11-2 with TRBJ1-4; no reliable D call. The CDR3 sequence is 13 residues long. Germline V gene lookup returns CDR1 SGHAT and CDR2 FQNNGV. The CDR3 loop reads CASTLHLNEKLFF. The CDR3 region has the DNA TGTGCCAGCACCTTACACCTTAATGAAAAACTGTTTTTT.

This clonotype was seen a few times. V is TRBV7-2 and J is TRBJ1-5; D may be TRBD1 (6 bases). CDR1 SGHTA and CDR2 FQGNSA come from the germline V gene. V gave up 4 bases and J gave up 0 bases, with 13 bases separating them. The CDR3 has 16 amino acids. The CDR3 DNA follows: TGTGCCAGCAGCTACGGACAGATTTATAGCAATCAGCCCCAGCATTTT. Translation: CASSYGQIYSNQPQHF.

This clonotype came up a few times. V and J are TRBV12-3 or TRBV12-4 and TRBJ1-1; D not resolved. CDR3 length equals 12 residues. The V and J ends lost 5 bases and 5 bases respectively, with 9 bases between them. The CDR3 DNA sequence: TGTGCCAGCAGTAAACGGGGAACTGAAGCTTTCTTT. It specifies CASSKRGTEAFF.

In this sample, this clonotype turned up a few times. The chain couples TRBV4-1 to TRBJ1-5; TRBD1 is a possible D gene (5 bases). V was trimmed by 1 base and J by 5 bases, leaving 15 bases between them. The CDR3 extends over 16 amino acids. Looked up from germline, CDR1 is MGHRA and CDR2 is YSYEKL. In DNA, the CDR3 is TGCGCCAGCAGCCAAGCTCGGGGCAGCCCATATCAGCCCCAGCATTTT. Translation gives CASSQARGSPYQPQHF.

J is TRBJ2-3 and V is TRBV4-1, with TRBD2 as a possible D gene (7 bases). The CDR3 consists of 17 residues. Deletions cut 0 bases from V and 2 bases from J, with 15 bases between. Germline CDR1 reads MGHRA; CDR2 reads YSYEKL. CDR3 region: CASSQDEAGADTDTQYF. CDR3 sequence (DNA): TGCGCCAGCAGCCAAGATGAGGCGGGGGCCGACACAGATACGCAGTATTTT.

V and J are TRBV19 and TRBJ1-2; 7 bases line up with TRBD1. Trimming at V came to 5 bases and at J to 5 bases, leaving 8 bases not matched to a gene. Germline V CDR1 and CDR2: LNHDA, SQIVND (reference sequence). The CDR3 has 14 amino acids. This CDR3 reads CASSSSTGLYGYTF. CDR3 DNA: TGTGCCAGTAGTTCATCGACAGGGCTGTATGGCTACACCTTC.

This clonotype is medium-sized in the sample. The chain employs TRBV7-6 and TRBJ2-7; D possibly corresponds to TRBD1 (6 bases). The CDR3 runs to 14 residues. Trimming took off 1 base at V and 4 bases at J, with 11 bases between the two ends. Germline-derived CDR1 and CDR2 are SGHVS and FNYEAQ. Written as DNA, the CDR3 is TGTGCCAGCAGCTTAGGTGGGACACCATACGAGCAGTACTTC. Amino acids: CASSLGGTPYEQYF.

This chain uses TRBV4-2 with TRBJ1-6, with D perhaps matching TRBD1 (5 bases). V lost 0 bases and J lost 6, with 12 bases in between. The CDR3 is made up of 16 amino acids. CDR1 is LGHNA and CDR2 is YNFKEQ in the germline V gene. The CDR3 DNA reads TGTGCCAGCAGCCAAGAACCCTCGGGGGTTAATTCACCCCTCCACTTT. Amino acids: CASSQEPSGVNSPLHF.

Comments on this clonotype: A much larger clone lies a single base off, so this may be a read error. The chain couples TRBV6-1 to TRBJ1-5; D gene unclear. Germline V CDR1 and CDR2: MNHNS, SASEGT. Trimming removed 10 bases from V and 4 bases from J, with 23 bases in between. This CDR3 has 16 residues. CDR3 region: CANRAALRVENQPQHF. CDR3 coding DNA: TGTGCCAACAGAGCTGCGCTAAGGGTGGAAAATCAGCCCCAGCATTTT.

This clonotype was seen more than once but under ten times. The chain recombines TRBV20-1 with TRBJ2-7; 8 nucleotides align to TRBD1. The V and J ends lost 1 base and 5 bases, in that order; junction bases with no gene match: 10. The length of the CDR3 is 15 residues. Per the germline V gene, CDR1 is DFQATT and CDR2 is SNEGSKA (reference sequence). The CDR3 loop is CSARGRDRSPHEQYV. In DNA, the CDR3 is TGCAGTGCTAGAGGCCGGGACAGGTCGCCCCACGAGCAGTACGTC.

There are many counts of this clonotype. This chain links TRBV7-2 with TRBJ1-4; the D gene is possibly TRBD1 (5 bases). The V and J ends lost 6 bases and 4 bases respectively, with 6 bases between them. CDR1 and CDR2 (germline): SGHTA, FQGNSA. This CDR3 has 12 residues. The CDR3 region has the DNA TGTGCCAGCAGAGACAGTAATGAAAAACTGTTTTTT. It specifies CASRDSNEKLFF.

This clonotype occurred many times. V usage is TRBV7-2 and J usage is TRBJ2-3, with D tentatively TRBD1 or TRBD2 (5 bases each). The length of the CDR3 is 17 residues. Trimming stripped 3 bases from V and 1 base from J, with 17 bases between. The V gene's germline CDR1 is SGHTA and CDR2 FQGNSA. For the CDR3, the DNA is TGTGCCAGCAGCTTTGAGGAGGTTGACAGACGCACAGATACGCAGTATTTT. Its protein is CASSFEEVDRRTDTQYF.

V and J are TRBV4-1 and TRBJ1-5, with D possibly being TRBD1 (6 bases). With 3 bases removed from V and 6 bases from J, the gap between germline ends came to 18 bases. The CDR3 sequence is 16 residues long. CDR1 and CDR2 (germline): MGHRA, YSYEKL. For the CDR3, the DNA is TGCGCCAGCAGCCATTTGACAGGAGCTGGGGGTCAGCCCCAGCATTTT. Encoded protein: CASSHLTGAGGQPQHF.

This chain links TRBV19 with TRBJ1-5; D might be TRBD1 (6 bases). V gave up 1 base and J gave up 2 bases, with 12 bases separating them. The CDR3 totals 16 residues. Germline CDR1 LNHDA, CDR2 SQIVND (reference sequence). In DNA form, the CDR3 reads TGTGCCAGTAGTATAGGTACAGGGTGGGGCAATCAGCCCCAGCATTTT. This translates into CASSIGTGWGNQPQHF.

The chain combines TRBV6-6 with TRBJ1-1; no reliable D call. CDR1 and CDR2 from the germline V gene are MNHNY and SVGAGI (reference sequence). The CDR3 contains 13 residues. Deletions cut 0 bases from V and 5 bases from J, with 7 bases between. The CDR3 protein is CASSYSITTEAFF. In DNA, the CDR3 is TGTGCCAGCAGTTACTCGATTACAACTGAAGCTTTCTTT.

This clonotype was detected many times. The V call is TRBV7-9, the J call TRBJ2-5; 7 bases align to TRBD2. CDR3 size: 17 residues. V trimming: 5 bases; J trimming: 5 bases; junction bases outside the gene matches: 17. CDR1 is SEHNR and CDR2 is FQNEAQ in the germline V gene (reference sequence). CDR3 bases: TGTGCCAGCAGCCCCACGTGGGACTACAACTCCAGGGAGACCCAGTACTTC. This codes for CASSPTWDYNSRETQYF.

This clonotype was seen a handful of times. DNA of the CDR3: TGTGCTAGTGGTTTGCTCCAGGGGAAAGAGACCCAGTACTTC. Its translation: CASGLLQGKETQYF. This chain uses TRBV12-5 with TRBJ2-5; maybe TRBD1 (6 bases). The V gene lost 2 bases and the J gene lost 3 bases, with 10 bases spanning the gap. There are 14 residues in the CDR3. CDR1 is LGHNT and CDR2 is FRNRAP in the germline V gene.

This clonotype was detected many times. V and J are TRBV12-3 or TRBV12-4 and TRBJ2-1; 15 bases are shared with TRBD2. The CDR3 runs 16 residues. The junction had 5 bases not matched to a gene; V was cut back by 6 bases and J by 5 bases. The chain's CDR3 is CASRERTSGGDNEQFF. The CDR3 nucleotides are TGTGCCAGCAGAGAAAGGACTAGCGGGGGGGACAATGAGCAGTTCTTC.

This chain uses TRBV4-1 with TRBJ2-3; D gene uncertain. Germline-derived CDR1 and CDR2 are MGHRA and YSYEKL. V gave up 1 base and J gave up 5 bases, with 7 bases separating them. The CDR3 runs to 13 residues. The CDR3 loop reads CASSQVPKDTQYF. The CDR3 DNA reads TGCGCCAGCAGCCAAGTCCCTAAAGATACGCAGTATTTT.

In this sample, this clonotype turned up a few times. The chain links TRBV11-3 to TRBJ1-2; no definite D call. The germline gives CDR1 SGHNT, CDR2 YENEEA. V dropped 1 base and J dropped 0 bases, with 21 bases sitting between them. The CDR3 totals 19 residues. DNA of the CDR3: TGTGCCAGCAGCTTAGCTCCCCAAAACCGACGAAAAGCTAACTATGGCTACACCTTC. Translated, it gives CASSLAPQNRRKANYGYTF. The full variable domain, in which reference TRBV11-3 and TRBJ1-2 provide the parts outside the CDR3, is EAGVVQSPRYKIIEKKQPVAFWCNPISGHNTLYWYLQNLGQGPELLIRYENEEAVDDSQLPKDRFSAERLKGVDSTLKIQPAELGDSAVYLCASSLAPQNRRKANYGYTFGSGTRLTVV.

The sample holds a few counts of this clonotype. V usage is TRBV7-3 and J usage is TRBJ1-5; no firm D call. CDR3 size: 16 residues. Per the germline V gene, CDR1 is SGHTA and CDR2 is FQGTGA. Trimming shortened V by 2 bases and J by 0 bases, and 11 bases separated the two germline ends. CDR3 DNA: TGTGCCAGCAGCTTAGGCGGGTGGGGTAGCAATCAGCCCCAGCATTTT. Amino acids: CASSLGGWGSNQPQHF. Full variable domain (missing parts from reference TRBV7-3 and TRBJ1-5): GAGVSQTPSNKVTEKGKYVELRCDPISGHTALYWYRQSLGQGPEFLIYFQGTGAADDSGLPNDRFFAVRPEGSVSTLKIQRTERGDSAVYLCASSLGGWGSNQPQHFGDGTRLSIL.

The chain is built from TRBV29-1 and TRBJ1-2, with a weak D call TRBD1 (5 bases). Deletions cut 0 bases from V and 6 bases from J, with 8 bases between. From germline, CDR1 is SQVTM and CDR2 ANQGSEA. The CDR3 totals 12 residues. CDR3 nucleotide sequence: TGCAGCGTTGAAGATTGGGACCATGGCTACACCTTC. It encodes CSVEDWDHGYTF.

This rearrangement joins TRBV6-1 to TRBJ1-5; D uncertain. Per the germline V gene, CDR1 is MNHNS and CDR2 is SASEGT. This CDR3 region has 13 residues. With 1 base removed from V and 7 bases from J, the gap between germline ends came to 8 bases. The CDR3 reads CASSEDLGQPQHF. CDR3 in DNA: TGTGCCAGCAGTGAAGACCTGGGGCAGCCCCAGCATTTT.

This chain uses TRBV15 with TRBJ2-3; 8 positions agree with TRBD2. V was pared by 1 base and J by 6 bases, with 3 bases of the junction left unmatched. This CDR3 is 14 amino acids long. Germline V gene lookup returns CDR1 LNHNV and CDR2 YYDKDF (reference sequence). The CDR3 protein is CATSRAGGKDTQYF. The CDR3 nucleotides are TGTGCCACCAGCAGAGCGGGGGGGAAGGATACGCAGTATTTT.

In DNA, the CDR3 is TGTGCCAGCAGCCTCATAACGGGGGCCGGGACTGAAGCTTTCTTT. Translating gives CASSLITGAGTEAFF. This chain joins TRBV7-9 and TRBJ1-1; D is possibly TRBD1 (6 bases). The CDR3 length is 15 residues. The V gene's germline CDR1 is SEHNR and CDR2 FQNEAQ (reference sequence). Trimming cost V 5 bases and J 5 bases, with 18 bases left between them.